Each of the 23 T cell receptor beta chains below was sequenced from the same sample in a study of neoadjuvant nivolumab and ipilimumab in lung cancer. Repertoires were generated with immunoSEQ multiplex PCR, while TCRdb's copy carries only in-frame clones and drops some. The data contain over 15,000 clones, 76% of them singletons. Sequencing was performed on tumor tissue, taken after neoadjuvant nivolumab, alone or with ipilimumab, at or shortly before surgery. Source of these receptors: an adult with non-small cell lung cancer.

This chain connects TRBV6-1 to TRBJ1-1, with a tentative D call TRBD1 (6 bases). The CDR3 sequence is 14 residues long. Trimming shortened V by 5 bases and J by 3 bases, and 13 bases separated the two germline ends. Germline V lookup: CDR1 MNHNS, CDR2 SASEGT. CDR3 DNA sequence: TGTGCCAGCAGTCAACACACAGGGTACACTGAAGCTTTCTTT. Its translation is CASSQHTGYTEAFF.

The V gene is TRBV10-2, the J gene TRBJ2-2; TRBD1 might be the D (5 bases). Deletions cut 6 bases from V and 2 bases from J, with 7 bases between. This CDR3 is 13 amino acids long. The germline V gene encodes CDR1 WSHSY and CDR2 SAAADI. CDR3 sequence reads: CASRDINTGELFF. The CDR3 DNA reads TGCGCCAGCAGGGACATCAACACCGGGGAGCTGTTTTTT.

Sample share makes this clone large. The chain employs TRBV30 and TRBJ1-1; the D gene is possibly TRBD1 (5 bases). The V gene's germline CDR1 is GTSNPN and CDR2 SVGIG (reference sequence). The V and J ends lost 0 bases and 7 bases respectively, with 12 bases between them. The CDR3 totals 13 residues. The chain's CDR3 is CAWSVGRANEAFF. CDR3 nucleotides: TGTGCCTGGAGTGTTGGCAGGGCCAATGAAGCTTTCTTT.

A few counts support this clone. This chain connects TRBV2 to TRBJ2-3; D remains ambiguous. CDR1 is SNHLY, CDR2 FYNNEI, per germline. CDR3 length: 14 residues. With 5 bases removed from V and 0 bases from J, the gap between germline ends came to 9 bases. CDR3 amino acids: CASSMETSTDTQYF. In DNA, the CDR3 is TGTGCCAGCAGTATGGAGACAAGCACAGATACGCAGTATTTT.

This chain joins TRBV27 and TRBJ1-2; a weak D match, TRBD1 (6 bases). The V and J ends lost 0 bases and 7 bases respectively, with 9 bases between them. Germline V gene data show CDR1 as MNHEY and CDR2 as SMNVEV (reference sequence). This CDR3 spans 13 amino acids. CDR3 nucleotide sequence: TGTGCCAGCAGTTTATCAGGCAGGGGTGGCTACACCTTC. As protein: CASSLSGRGGYTF.

This clone has only one observation. The J gene is TRBJ2-3, the V gene TRBV4-1; 8 positions agree with TRBD2. Germline V lookup: CDR1 MGHRA, CDR2 YSYEKL. V lost 1 base to trimming and J lost 2 bases; unmatched junction nucleotides: 8. The CDR3 is 17 amino acids. CDR3 residues: CASSQGPGLANTDTQYF. The CDR3 bases are TGCGCCAGCAGCCAAGGGCCCGGACTAGCAAACACAGATACGCAGTATTTT.

The rearrangement joins TRBV15 to TRBJ2-4; possibly TRBD2 for D (6 bases). Germline lookup yields CDR1 LNHNV and CDR2 YYDKDF (reference sequence). This CDR3 is built from 17 residues. Trimming removed 5 bases from V and 0 bases from J, with 17 bases in between. CDR3 protein: CATSLHPGTLAKNIQYF. The DNA of the CDR3 is TGTGCCACCAGCCTGCACCCGGGGACTTTAGCCAAAAACATTCAGTACTTC.

This chain connects TRBV6-5 to TRBJ1-6; TRBD1 agrees at 7 bases. Looked up from germline, CDR1 is MNHEY and CDR2 is SVGAGI. This CDR3 has 15 residues. With 6 bases clipped from V and 7 bases from J, the junction kept 9 bases outside the gene matches. The CDR3 region is CASSLDGRGNSPLHF. The CDR3 DNA sequence: TGTGCCAGCAGCCTCGATGGCAGGGGGAATTCACCCCTCCACTTT.

The genes are TRBV15 and TRBJ2-2; D gene uncertain. The CDR3 loop spans 13 amino acids. Looked up from germline, CDR1 is LNHNV and CDR2 is YYDKDF (reference sequence). V lost 4 bases and J lost 0, with 3 bases in between. The CDR3 spells CATSNANTGELFF. CDR3 nucleotide sequence: TGTGCCACCAGCAACGCGAACACCGGGGAGCTGTTTTTT.

In its sample, this clone was seen a few times. The V call is TRBV2, the J call TRBJ2-1; D is unclear. This CDR3 spans 12 amino acids. Trimming pared 6 bases from V and 5 bases from J, leaving 8 bases between. CDR1 and CDR2 from the germline V gene are SNHLY and FYNNEI. The CDR3 loop reads CASRRTHNEQFF. The CDR3 nucleotides read TGTGCCAGCAGGAGGACCCACAATGAGCAGTTCTTC.

This clone was seen once. The chain uses TRBV9 and TRBJ1-3; no firm D call. The CDR3 is made up of 14 amino acids. The germline V gene has CDR1 SGDLS and CDR2 YYNGEE. Trimming shortened V by 3 bases and J by 3 bases, and 10 bases separated the two germline ends. In nucleotides, the CDR3 is TGTGCCAGCAGCGGGAATGCGGTTGGAAACACCATATATTTT. This encodes CASSGNAVGNTIYF.

The chain combines TRBV7-2 with TRBJ2-7; D may be TRBD2 (7 bases). Germline CDR1 reads SGHTA; CDR2 reads FQGNSA. CDR3 length: 14 amino acids. The germline V and J ends were trimmed by 1 base and 2 bases, with 9 bases remaining between them. CDR3 sequence reads: CASSLGRGPYEQYF. CDR3 nucleotides: TGTGCCAGCAGCTTAGGGCGGGGGCCCTACGAGCAGTACTTC.

The gene calls are TRBV14 and TRBJ2-5; perhaps TRBD1 as D (6 bases). The CDR3 loop spans 16 amino acids. The germline gives CDR1 SGHDN, CDR2 FVKESK. Trimming removed 2 bases from V and 1 base from J, with 14 bases in between. The CDR3 coding sequence is TGTGCCAGCAGCCAAAAATCCGGACAGATCCAAGAGACCCAGTACTTC. Amino acid sequence: CASSQKSGQIQETQYF.

The chain employs TRBV7-2 and TRBJ2-6; the D gene is possibly TRBD1 (5 bases). Trimming took off 5 bases at V and 0 bases at J, with 17 bases between the two ends. This CDR3 contains 18 residues. Germline V gene sequence: CDR1 SGHTA, CDR2 FQGNSA. CDR3: CASSTRQSGLSGANVLTF. In nucleotides, the CDR3 is TGTGCCAGCAGCACACGACAGTCAGGTCTCTCTGGGGCCAACGTCCTGACTTTC.

V and J are TRBV2 and TRBJ1-2; TRBD1 agrees at 11 bases. The ends lost 7 bases at V and 5 bases at J; junction bases unmatched: 6. CDR3 length: 14 amino acids. The germline V gene encodes CDR1 SNHLY and CDR2 FYNNEI. The CDR3 nucleotides read TGTGCCAGCATCGGACAGGGGGCAAGATATGGCTACACCTTC. This gives the protein CASIGQGARYGYTF.

The chain links TRBV18 to TRBJ1-3; D remains ambiguous. There are 16 residues in the CDR3. V was trimmed by 2 bases and J by 3 bases, leaving 14 bases between them. CDR1 is KGHSH and CDR2 is LQKENI in the germline V gene. CDR3 nucleotide sequence: TGTGCCAGCTCACCAGAGGGTTTACTTAATGGAAACACCATATATTTT. Its protein product is CASSPEGLLNGNTIYF.

The genes are TRBV28 and TRBJ2-7, with 8 bases fitting TRBD1. Per germline, CDR1 MDHEN and CDR2 SYDVKM. V lost 7 bases and J lost 5; bases outside the gene matches: 4. CDR3 length: 12 residues. The CDR3 bases are TGTGCCAGCACGGACAGGGTGGACGAGCAGTACTTC. As protein: CASTDRVDEQYF.

The rearrangement uses TRBV7-2 and TRBJ2-2; TRBD1 matches 8 bases. The V gene's germline CDR1 is SGHTA and CDR2 FQGNSA. V was clipped by 2 bases and J by 6 bases; unmatched bases: 14. This CDR3 has 18 amino acids. The CDR3 loop reads CASSLYFQGALGAGELFF. The DNA for the CDR3 is TGTGCCAGCAGCTTATATTTCCAGGGGGCGCTAGGCGCCGGGGAGCTGTTTTTT.

The genes are TRBV11-3 and TRBJ2-1, with 7 positions matching TRBD1. The CDR3 is 16 residues long. CDR1 is SGHNT, CDR2 YENEEA, per germline. V trimming: 4 bases; J trimming: 0 bases; junction bases outside the gene matches: 6. For the CDR3, the DNA is TGTGCCAGCAGCTCCAGAGGGGGCAGCTCCTACAATGAGCAGTTCTTC. Residues: CASSSRGGSSYNEQFF.

The chain combines TRBV29-1 with TRBJ1-2; 11 bases align to TRBD1. V lost 5 bases to trimming and J lost 6 bases; unmatched junction nucleotides: 5. This CDR3 comprises 13 residues. Looked up from germline, CDR1 is SQVTM and CDR2 is ANQGSEA. CDR3: CSVRRTGGHGYTF. CDR3 in DNA: TGCAGCGTTAGAAGGACAGGGGGCCATGGCTACACCTTC.

V and J are TRBV30 and TRBJ2-3, with a possible D match to TRBD2 (6 bases). Germline V gives CDR1 GTSNPN, CDR2 SVGIG (reference sequence). The length of the CDR3 is 15 residues. The ends were cut back, 3 bases at V and 0 bases at J, with 13 bases in the middle. This CDR3 reads CAWRGTSLSTDTQYF. The CDR3 coding sequence is TGTGCCTGGAGGGGGACTTCACTTAGCACAGATACGCAGTATTTT.

The chain uses TRBV5-6 and TRBJ1-2; no clear D. In germline, CDR1 is SGHDT, CDR2 YYEEEE. The CDR3 is 12 amino acids. The germline V and J ends were trimmed by 4 bases and 1 base, with 5 bases remaining between them. The CDR3 protein is CASSDFNYGYTF. DNA of the CDR3: TGTGCCAGCAGCGACTTTAACTATGGCTACACCTTC.

The sample holds a few counts of this clone. The V and J genes are TRBV5-1 and TRBJ2-7; D possibly corresponds to TRBD1 (6 bases). The V and J ends lost 0 bases and 1 base respectively, with 11 bases between them. The CDR3 sequence is 15 residues long. Germline V lookup: CDR1 SGHRS, CDR2 YFSETQ. CDR3 coding DNA: TGCGCCAGCAGCTTGGGTTCAGGGGAGTCCTACGAGCAGTACTTC. Amino acid sequence: CASSLGSGESYEQYF. Filled out from reference TRBV5-1 and TRBJ2-7, the complete variable domain reads KAGVTQTPRYLIKTRGQQVTLSCSPISGHRSVSWYQQTPGQGLQFLFEYFSETQRNKGNFPGRFSGRQFSNSRSEMNVSTLELGDSALYLCASSLGSGESYEQYFGPGTRLTVT.